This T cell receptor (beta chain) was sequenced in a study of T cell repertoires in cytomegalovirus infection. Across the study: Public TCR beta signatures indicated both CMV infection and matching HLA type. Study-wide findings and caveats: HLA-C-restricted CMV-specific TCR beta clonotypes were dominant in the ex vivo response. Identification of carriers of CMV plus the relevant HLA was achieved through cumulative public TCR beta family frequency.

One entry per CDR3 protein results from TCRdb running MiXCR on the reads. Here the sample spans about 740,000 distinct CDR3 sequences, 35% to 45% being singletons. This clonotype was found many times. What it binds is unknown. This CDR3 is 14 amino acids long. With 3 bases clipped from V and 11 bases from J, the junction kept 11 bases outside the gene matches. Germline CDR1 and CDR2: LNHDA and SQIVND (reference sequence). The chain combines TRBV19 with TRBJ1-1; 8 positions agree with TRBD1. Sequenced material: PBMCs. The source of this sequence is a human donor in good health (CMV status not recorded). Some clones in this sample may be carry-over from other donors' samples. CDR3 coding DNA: TGTGCCAGTAGTATCTCTGGACAGGGAGCACGGGCTTTCTTT. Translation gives CASSISGQGARAFF.